This T cell receptor beta chain was observed in a study of blood T cell repertoires in COVID-19. Overall study: Samples of COVID-19 (acute and convalescent) were obtained from the United States, Italy and Spain. PBMCs, B-cell-depleted T cells, or T cells were the source of the cDNA or gDNA that made up the material.

This clone appeared once. From germline, CDR1 is MGHRA and CDR2 YSYEKL. The trim removed 4 bases at V and 3 bases at J, leaving 14 bases unmatched. The CDR3 is 17 amino acids. Per the original data handling: Amplified reference gene primers provided the basis for estimating nucleated cell counts. Method: immunoSEQ multiplex PCR; TCRdb's copy keeps in-frame clones and lacks some. Clone size and V and J calls were adopted from that table, with D and trimming inferred from the DNA. Of hundreds of thousands of clones in the sample, roughly nine tenths were seen once. The sequenced sample consisted of peripheral blood. The chain couples TRBV4-1 to TRBJ2-7; 8 positions match TRBD1. This clonotype was sampled from a middle-aged man with acute or convalescent COVID-19. The chain's CDR3 is CASSLLIGQGTGYEQYF. The DNA of the CDR3 is TGCGCCAGCAGCCTATTGATAGGACAGGGAACCGGCTACGAGCAGTACTTC.